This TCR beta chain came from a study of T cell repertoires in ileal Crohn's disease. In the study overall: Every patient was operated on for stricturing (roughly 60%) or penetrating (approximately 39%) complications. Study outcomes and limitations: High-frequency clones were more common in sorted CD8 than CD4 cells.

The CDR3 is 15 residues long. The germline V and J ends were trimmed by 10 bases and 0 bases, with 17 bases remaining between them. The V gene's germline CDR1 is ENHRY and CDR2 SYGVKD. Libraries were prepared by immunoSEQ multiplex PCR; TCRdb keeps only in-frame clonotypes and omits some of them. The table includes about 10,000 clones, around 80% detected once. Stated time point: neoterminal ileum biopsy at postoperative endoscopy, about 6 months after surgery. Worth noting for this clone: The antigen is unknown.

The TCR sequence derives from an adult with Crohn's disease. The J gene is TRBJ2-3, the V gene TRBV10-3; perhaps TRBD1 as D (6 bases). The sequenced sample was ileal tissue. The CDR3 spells CATGDEGRSTDTQYF. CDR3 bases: TGTGCCACAGGGGATGAGGGGCGAAGCACAGATACGCAGTATTTT.